This TCR beta chain was retrieved from a study of graft-versus-host responses after intestinal transplantation. Assay: immunoSEQ multiplex PCR; the TCRdb copy retains only in-frame clones and omits some. The data contain just over 9,000 clones, around a third of them singletons. Responders (around 200,000, CFSE-labeled) were co-plated with around 200,000 irradiated, violet-dye-labeled stimulators. The authors sorted proliferating CFSE-low CD3+CD4+ and CD3+CD8+ responders after the reaction. This CDR3 has 16 amino acids. V was clipped by 0 bases and J by 9 bases; unmatched bases: 6. Germline V gene lookup returns CDR1 MNHEY and CDR2 SMNVEV (reference sequence). This clone was detected a few times.

The V and J genes are TRBV27 and TRBJ2-1, with 12 bases identical to TRBD2. Sequences were derived from alloreactive CD8+ T cells from a mixed lymphocyte reaction culture, sampled before transplantation. The subset is: CFSE-low proliferating T cells sorted from approximately 6-day pre-transplant mixed lymphocyte reaction (GvH or HvG direction). This clonotype was sampled from a human patient who was an organ donor for intestinal transplantation. The CDR3 region has the DNA TGTGCCAGCAGTTTATCGATCCTAGCGGGAGGGGGTGAGCAGTTCTTC. Its protein product is CASSLSILAGGGEQFF.